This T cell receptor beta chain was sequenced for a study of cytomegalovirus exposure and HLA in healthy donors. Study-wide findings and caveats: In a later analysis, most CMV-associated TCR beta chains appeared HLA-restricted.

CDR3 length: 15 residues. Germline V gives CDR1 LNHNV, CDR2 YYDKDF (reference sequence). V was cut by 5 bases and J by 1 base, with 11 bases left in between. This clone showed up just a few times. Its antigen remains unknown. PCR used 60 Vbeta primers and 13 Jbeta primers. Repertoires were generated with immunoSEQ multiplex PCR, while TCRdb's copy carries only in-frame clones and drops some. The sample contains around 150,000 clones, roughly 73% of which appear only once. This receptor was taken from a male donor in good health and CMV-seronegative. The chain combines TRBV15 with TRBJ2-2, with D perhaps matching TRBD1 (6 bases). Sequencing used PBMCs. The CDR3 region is CATSWDKLNTGELFF. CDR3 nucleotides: TGTGCCACCAGCTGGGACAAGCTGAACACCGGGGAGCTGTTTTTT.